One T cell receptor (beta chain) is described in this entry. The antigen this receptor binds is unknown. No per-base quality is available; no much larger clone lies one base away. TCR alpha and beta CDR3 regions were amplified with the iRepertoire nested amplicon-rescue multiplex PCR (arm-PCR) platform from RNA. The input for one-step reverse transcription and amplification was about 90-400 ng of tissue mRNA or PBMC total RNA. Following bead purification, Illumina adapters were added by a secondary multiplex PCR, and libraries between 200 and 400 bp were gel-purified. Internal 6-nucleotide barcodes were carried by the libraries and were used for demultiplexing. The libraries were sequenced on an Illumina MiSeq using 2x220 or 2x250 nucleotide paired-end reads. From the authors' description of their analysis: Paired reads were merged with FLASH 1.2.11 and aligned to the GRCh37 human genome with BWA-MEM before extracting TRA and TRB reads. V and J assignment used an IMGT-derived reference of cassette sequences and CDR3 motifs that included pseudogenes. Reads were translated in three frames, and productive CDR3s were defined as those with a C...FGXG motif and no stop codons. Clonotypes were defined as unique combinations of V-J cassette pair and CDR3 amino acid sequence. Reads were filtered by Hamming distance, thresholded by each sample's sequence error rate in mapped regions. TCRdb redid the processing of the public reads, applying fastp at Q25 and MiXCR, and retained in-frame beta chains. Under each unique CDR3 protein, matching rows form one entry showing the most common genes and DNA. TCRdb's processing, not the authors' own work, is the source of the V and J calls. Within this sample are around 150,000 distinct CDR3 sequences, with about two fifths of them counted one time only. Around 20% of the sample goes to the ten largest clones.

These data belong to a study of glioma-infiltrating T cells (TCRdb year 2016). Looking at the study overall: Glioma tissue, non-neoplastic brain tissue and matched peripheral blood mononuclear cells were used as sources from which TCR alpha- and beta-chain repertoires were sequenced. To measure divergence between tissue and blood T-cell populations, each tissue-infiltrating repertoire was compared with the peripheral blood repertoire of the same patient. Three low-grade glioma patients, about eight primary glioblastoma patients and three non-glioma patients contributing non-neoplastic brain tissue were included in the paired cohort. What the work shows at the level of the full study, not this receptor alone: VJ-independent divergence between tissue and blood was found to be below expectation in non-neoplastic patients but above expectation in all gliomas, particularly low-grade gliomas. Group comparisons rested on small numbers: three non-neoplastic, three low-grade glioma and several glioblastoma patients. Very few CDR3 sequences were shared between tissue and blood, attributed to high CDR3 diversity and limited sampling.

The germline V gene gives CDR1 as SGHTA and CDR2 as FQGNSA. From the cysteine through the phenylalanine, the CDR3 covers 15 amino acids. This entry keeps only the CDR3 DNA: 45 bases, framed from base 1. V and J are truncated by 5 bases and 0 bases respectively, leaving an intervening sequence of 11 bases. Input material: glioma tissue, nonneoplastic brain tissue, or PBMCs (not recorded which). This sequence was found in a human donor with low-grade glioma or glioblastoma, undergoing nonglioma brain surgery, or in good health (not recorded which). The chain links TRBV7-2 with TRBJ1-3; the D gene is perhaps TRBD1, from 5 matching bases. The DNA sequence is TGTGCCAGCAGCAGAGGGACTAACTCTGGAAACACCATATATTTT. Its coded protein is CASSRGTNSGNTIYF.